Listed below are T cell receptor beta chains from one sample, sequenced in a study of regulatory and conventional T cells in RAG deficiency. Produced via immunoSEQ multiplex PCR; TCRdb's table is partial and in-frame only. The table lists 7,300 or so clones, 93% of them singletons. These data were likewise used in another study, on regulatory T cells.

The sample comprised CD127- CD25+ CD4+ Tregs sorted from blood. These receptors came from a human donor in good health. Both conserved end residues are part of each CDR3. Some rows have no size entry. The others give once, few or many, or a class for an expanded clone.

>TRBV11-2|-|13
CASSLDRGEGYTF
>TRBV15|-|16
CATSRDLPIRGETQYF
>TRBV14|-|17
CASSQGAGLAGGYEQYF
>TRBV9|-|14
CASSVGGPNSPLHF
>TRBV5-1|-|14
CASSLEPGRNEQYF
>TRBV13|-|14
CASSYRDSSYEQYF
>TRBV5-1|once|13
CASSRGINYGYTF
>TRBV5-1|-|15
CASSSTGGGNQPQHF
>TRBV7-2|-|16
CASSLLPGQGTYEQYF
>TRBV5-1|-|13
CASSSWTLDTQYF
>TRBV5-1|-|14
CASSWNRGFHEQYF
>TRBV6-1|once|15
CASIEQGLAKNIQYF
>TRBV4-1|few|17
CASSRLPGGYSNQPQHF
>TRBV29-1|-|11
CSGKGTSEQYF
>TRBV2|-|15
CASRWTGARGNTIYF
>TRBV11-2|-|14
CASSFHGPAVEQYF
>TRBV2|-|13
CASSVGVNYGYTF
>TRBV18|-|13
CASSPPGKETQYF
>TRBV5-1|-|14
CASSLITNTGELFF
>TRBV6-6|-|16
CASSGSTGVGNQPQHF
>TRBV5-1|-|15
CASSSTGTGNTEAFF
>TRBV5-1|-|13
CASRVGLTNGYTF
>TRBV18|once|14
CASSPQAGYYEQYF
>TRBV5-1|-|14
CASSLGAGSYEQYF
>TRBV19|-|17
CASSRGTAKSGANVLTF
>TRBV5-5|-|11
CASSRSSPLHF
>TRBV7-9|-|14
CASTRREPYNEQFF
>TRBV6-1|once|15
CASSGGLSPVDTQYF
>TRBV30|-|12
CAWSPDRGWVHF
>TRBV11-2|-|17
CASSFQYTGIFNSPLHF
>TRBV21-1|-|18
CASSTKGGREVSSYEQYF
>TRBV5-1|few|12
CASSTGNYGYTF
>TRBV18|-|15
CASSPTTGVVSPLHF
>TRBV2|-|15
CASRGQALSSYEQYF
>TRBV30|-|14
CAWKSGDSRDEQYF
>TRBV5-4|-|15
CASSFRLAGVNEQFF
>TRBV5-1|-|15
CASSLPAGGSNEQFF
>TRBV9|once|15
CASGGSGIITGELFF
>TRBV4-3|-|17
CASSKNVRQVRPYGYTF
>TRBV5-4|-|13
CASRRATNEKLFF
>TRBV7-2|-|13
CASSRSGQETQYF
>TRBV10-1|-|16
CASIIIGTKKYYEQYF
>TRBV5-1|-|12
CASSLVEETQYF
>TRBV30|-|14
CATRTGLSGNTIYF
>TRBV2|-|17
CASSEGGGWGRNTEAFF
>TRBV30|-|16
CAWSDTDKGGGTEAFF
>TRBV18|-|13
CASSPDNNYGYTF
>TRBV30|-|13
CACPRDTDYGYTF
>TRBV5-1|-|14
CASSLQGAAYEQYF
>TRBV4-1|-|16
CASSQESVSAYNEQFF
>TRBV6-6|-|12
CATQQGNQPQHF
>TRBV5-1|-|12
CASSREGSPLHF
>TRBV18|-|17
CASSRDLSGTGADTQYF
>TRBV2|-|14
CASSEWQKNTEAFF
>TRBV5-1|-|13
CASSNRGGDGYTF
>TRBV29-1|-|15
CSVSSGDSGANVLTF
>TRBV7-9|-|17
CASSLVFPGLTNEKLFF
>TRBV28|once|14
CASSGVGYNSPLHF
>TRBV11-2|-|13
CASSFAPEGEQYF
>TRBV7-9|-|15
CASSSRTGRNYGYTF